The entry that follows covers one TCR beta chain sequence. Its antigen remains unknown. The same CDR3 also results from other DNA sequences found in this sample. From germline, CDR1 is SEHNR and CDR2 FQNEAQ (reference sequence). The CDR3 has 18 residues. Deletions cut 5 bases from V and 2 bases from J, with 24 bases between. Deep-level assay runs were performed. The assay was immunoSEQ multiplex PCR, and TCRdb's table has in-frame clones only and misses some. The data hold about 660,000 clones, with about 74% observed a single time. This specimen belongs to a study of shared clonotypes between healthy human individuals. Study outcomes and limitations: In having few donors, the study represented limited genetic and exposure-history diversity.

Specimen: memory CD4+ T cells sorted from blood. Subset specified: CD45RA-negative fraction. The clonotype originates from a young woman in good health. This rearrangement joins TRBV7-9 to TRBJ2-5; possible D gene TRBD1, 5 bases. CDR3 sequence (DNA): TGTGCCAGCAGCCCCCGGACATGGATTCCCGCTGATCAAGAGACCCAGTACTTC. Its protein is CASSPRTWIPADQETQYF.